The entry below describes one T cell receptor beta chain. The antigen it recognizes is unknown. No base-level quality is on record; no much larger clone is a single base apart. These data belong to a study of CD8+ T cells in alopecia areata listed by TCRdb under 2018. For the study in its entirety: The treated patients took part in an open-label pilot trial in which moderate-to-severe alopecia areata was treated with oral tofacitinib at 5 to 10 mg twice daily. Tofacitinib was administered for 6 to 18 months, and 6 months of follow-up off drug were then conducted to assess delayed response and recurrence. The SALT score, which quantifies the percentage of affected scalp surface area, was used to measure disease severity in treated patients. High-throughput TCRbeta sequencing was used to examine T cell clonal expansion in alopecia areata in both the C3H/HeJ mouse model and human patients. On the human side, TCRbeta sequencing was run on scalp tissue and on sorted CD4+ and CD8+ peripheral blood T cells from healthy controls and from alopecia areata patients with either patchy or totalis/universalis disease. Patients on tofacitinib were biopsied at baseline and after 4 and 24 weeks of treatment, and several of the patients also had a later scalp biopsy. Clonality in the scalp was compared among normal scalp (n=4), patchy alopecia areata scalp (n=8), and alopecia totalis/universalis scalp (n=8). RNA was extracted with the PAXgene miRNA kit for fixed scalp, the miRNeasy kit for PBMCs, and the RNeasy kit for mouse skin. TCRbeta CDR3 regions were amplified by immunoSEQ multiplex PCR using 35 Vbeta forward and 13 Jbeta reverse primers. Here is what the overall study found, with its caveats: Scalp TCR repertoire analysis is complicated because resident alphabeta T cells in normal human skin are also sequenced, whereas mouse skin is dominated by gammadelta T cells. Shared TCR sequences between patients were less evident than in mice, which may be partly attributable to HLA diversity in the patient population. Lesional scalp, especially in alopecia totalis/universalis, showed higher clonality and more expanded CD8+ clones than normal scalp, suggesting antigenic drive. Tofacitinib significantly lowered scalp clonality and the number of expanded CD8+ clones among the top 100 scalp clones. Because the treated cohort was small and had only one nonresponder, larger studies are needed to examine links between baseline CD8+ expansion and response. Many expanded lesional clones were found to persist in scalp and blood during tofacitinib treatment, and relapse after treatment cessation may be partly explained by this persistence.

Libraries were prepared through the immunoSEQ multiplex PCR assay. To provide template for TCR sequencing, every sample had RNA extracted and reverse transcribed into cDNA. SuperScript III was used for first-strand cDNA synthesis, primed with a 2:1 mix of oligo-dT and random hexamers. A synthetic immune receptor repertoire was used to measure amplification bias, and any remaining bias was corrected computationally. As for how the authors treated the data: Raw reads were preprocessed for error removal, and CDR3 was defined according to IMGT conventions as running from the conserved cysteine to phenylalanine. Clonality was calculated as 1 minus Shannon entropy normalized by log2 of the number of productive unique TCRs. Whether each scalp clone was CD4 or CD8 was inferred by checking scalp TCRbeta sequences against the CD4 and CD8 repertoires from sorted blood. What TCRdb holds here is the immuneACCESS table cut down to in-frame rearrangements. Part of the clones is not present; checked against another copy, under half of the missing clones reflect an unresolved V gene, and the others are unexplained. V, J and clone size are taken as reported in that table, and D and trimming were inferred from the DNA itself. Here the sample has 150,000 to 200,000 clones; under 70% occur a single time. Jointly, the top ten make up 0.91% of the sample.

The time point tag for this specimen amounts to: approximately 4 weeks on oral tofacitinib. Reading the label with the study, this specimen's treatment or condition is: oral pan-JAK inhibitor, 5-10 mg twice daily. Lesional scalp punch biopsies and peripheral blood were obtained from alopecia areata patients. PBMCs were isolated by density centrifugation and stained for CD3, CD4 and CD8, and CD4+ and CD8+ T cells were sorted on a FACSAria. CDR1 is given as SEHNR and CDR2 as FQNEAQ, both from the germline V gene (reference sequence). The cysteine opens and the phenylalanine closes a CDR3 of 13 amino acids. Of the read, only the CDR3 DNA is kept; its 39 bases are in frame from base 1. The junction shows trimming of 4 bases on V and 3 bases on J, and the gene matches do not reach 3 bases of it.

Here the chain combines TRBV7-9 and TRBJ2-7; TRBD1 lines up with 7 middle nucleotides. The clonotype comes from a human donor with alopecia areata. The material was CD4+ T cells sorted from blood, obtained at week 4, from a patient treated with tofacitinib. The nucleotides read TGTGCCAGCAGCTCCAGGGGGTTCTACGAGCAGTACTTC. This encodes CASSSRGFYEQYF.